The 18 T cell receptor beta chains listed next were all sequenced from one sample in a study of shared clonotypes between healthy human individuals. This table comes from immunoSEQ multiplex PCR, and its TCRdb copy is limited to in-frame clones, with some not included. Of about 680,000 clones listed, more than 70% are singletons. The sequenced sample was memory CD4+ T cells sorted from blood. Specified subset: CD45RA-negative fraction. These receptors all stem from a woman younger than 45 in good health.

The gene calls are TRBV5-6 and TRBJ1-5; no clear D gene. The CDR3 consists of 12 residues. V was shortened by 2 bases and J by 9 bases, with 9 bases between the two germline ends. Germline CDR1 and CDR2: SGHDT and YYEEEE. This chain's CDR3 is CASSLNEGPQHF. The CDR3 DNA sequence: TGTGCCAGCAGCTTAAACGAGGGGCCCCAGCATTTT.

The rearrangement uses TRBV28 and TRBJ1-4; D may be TRBD1 (5 bases). The CDR3 consists of 13 residues. Germline V gene data show CDR1 as MDHEN and CDR2 as SYDVKM. The V end lost 6 bases, the J end lost 6 bases, and 11 bases lay between the germline ends. The CDR3 bases are TGTGCCAGCAGATCCGGGGCTGATGAAAAACTGTTTTTT. Protein product: CASRSGADEKLFF.

The V gene is TRBV28, the J gene TRBJ2-7, with a tentative D call TRBD2 (6 bases). The germline CDR1 and CDR2 sequences are MDHEN and SYDVKM. The CDR3 is made up of 16 amino acids. V gave up 5 bases and J gave up 2 bases, with 19 bases separating them. CDR3: CASSLPGVAAAYEQYF. CDR3 DNA sequence: TGTGCCAGCAGTCTACCTGGGGTAGCGGCTGCCTACGAGCAGTACTTC.

The rearrangement links TRBV6-1 to TRBJ1-3, with a possible D match to TRBD1 (6 bases). V was cut by 6 bases and J by 0 bases, with 12 bases left in between. Germline V CDR1 and CDR2: MNHNS, SASEGT. The CDR3 covers 15 residues. CDR3 in DNA: TGTGCCAGCAGCATAGGGGGGCACTCTGGAAACACCATATATTTT. Translated: CASSIGGHSGNTIYF.

The chain is built from TRBV6-1 and TRBJ1-2; D remains ambiguous. This CDR3 spans 13 amino acids. Trimming took 4 bases from V and 4 from J, leaving 10 bases between them. In germline, CDR1 is MNHNS, CDR2 SASEGT. CDR3 amino acids: CASSVQASYGYTF. The CDR3 nucleotides read TGTGCCAGCAGTGTTCAAGCTTCCTATGGCTACACCTTC.

V is TRBV18 and J is TRBJ2-7; 8 nucleotides align to TRBD1. Trimming removed 2 bases from V and 1 base from J; junction bases left unmatched: 1. Per the germline V gene, CDR1 is KGHSH and CDR2 is LQKENI. The CDR3 contains 14 residues. DNA for the CDR3: TGTGCCAGCTCACCAAACAGGGGGTCCTACGAGCAGTACTTC. Encoded protein: CASSPNRGSYEQYF.

The chain joins TRBV5-1 to TRBJ2-3, with 7 bases that match TRBD1. The CDR3 extends over 15 amino acids. V dropped 3 bases and J dropped 5; count of bases not matched to a gene: 9. Germline loops: CDR1 SGHRS, CDR2 YFSETQ. The CDR3 DNA follows: TGCGCCAGCAGCTCACAGGGGATGGGGTTAGATACGCAGTATTTT. Translation: CASSSQGMGLDTQYF.

V usage is TRBV19 and J usage is TRBJ1-5, with a possible D match to TRBD1 (5 bases). The CDR3 runs to 14 residues. V lost 5 bases and J 3 bases, leaving 11 bases between the germline ends. The germline V gene has CDR1 LNHDA and CDR2 SQIVND (reference sequence). CDR3 loop: CASSPQTANQPQHF. The CDR3 DNA reads as TGTGCCAGTAGTCCCCAGACAGCCAATCAGCCCCAGCATTTT.

This clone turned up a few times. The chain recombines TRBV15 with TRBJ1-4; 7 bases align to TRBD1. With 3 bases clipped from V and 8 bases from J, the junction kept 6 bases outside the gene matches. Germline CDR1 and CDR2: LNHNV and YYDKDF (reference sequence). The CDR3 is 14 residues long. CDR3: CATSSTGEIEKLFF. CDR3 DNA sequence: TGTGCCACCAGCAGTACAGGGGAGATCGAAAAACTGTTTTTT.

This clone was detected only a few times. V and J are TRBV18 and TRBJ2-7, with D hard to call. The V gene lost 5 bases and the J gene lost 5 bases, with 7 bases spanning the gap. There are 11 residues in the CDR3. CDR1 is KGHSH, CDR2 LQKENI, per germline. CDR3 sequence: CASSYDHEQYF. The CDR3 coding sequence is TGTGCCAGCTCATACGACCACGAGCAGTACTTC.

This rearrangement joins TRBV27 to TRBJ1-5; TRBD1 matches at 8 bases. This CDR3 contains 18 residues. Trimming at V came to 0 bases and at J to 0 bases, leaving 7 bases not matched to a gene. Germline loops: CDR1 MNHEY, CDR2 SMNVEV (reference sequence). CDR3 DNA sequence: TGTGCCAGCAGTTTATCGGGGGGACAGGACAATAGCAATCAGCCCCAGCATTTT. It is translated as CASSLSGGQDNSNQPQHF.

V is TRBV5-1 and J is TRBJ1-1; unclear D gene. CDR1 and CDR2 from the germline V gene are SGHRS and YFSETQ. CDR3 length: 13 residues. The V end was cut by 2 bases, the J end by 3 bases, with 8 bases between. The DNA of the CDR3 is TGCGCCAGCAGCTTTCAGTGGGACACTGAAGCTTTCTTT. This gives the protein CASSFQWDTEAFF.

This clone came up a few times. The CDR3 bases are TGCGCCAGCAGCCCGAGGGGCAGGGCACCCGAGCAGTACTTC. Translated, it gives CASSPRGRAPEQYF. The chain joins TRBV5-1 to TRBJ2-7; D might be TRBD1 or TRBD2, each matching 5 bases. Germline assignment: CDR1 SGHRS and CDR2 YFSETQ. The CDR3 contains 14 residues. V lost 4 bases and J 6 bases, leaving 17 bases between the germline ends.

This clone has ten or more counts. The J gene is TRBJ1-2, the V gene TRBV27, with D possibly being TRBD1 (5 bases). The CDR3 sequence is 12 residues long. V lost 6 bases to trimming and J lost 8 bases, with 13 bases between them. Germline-derived CDR1 and CDR2 are MNHEY and SMNVEV (reference sequence). The CDR3 reads CASRQDKGGYTF. The CDR3 DNA is TGTGCCAGCAGACAGGACAAGGGGGGCTACACCTTC.

The chain links TRBV2 to TRBJ2-5; 7 bases align to TRBD1. The CDR3 sequence is 14 residues long. Losses at the gene ends were 5 bases for V and 4 bases for J; bases not matched to a gene: 7. Germline V gene lookup returns CDR1 SNHLY and CDR2 FYNNEI. The CDR3 loop reads CASSPMTGRETQYF. The CDR3 DNA sequence: TGTGCCAGCAGTCCCATGACAGGGAGAGAGACCCAGTACTTC. The whole variable domain, filled in from reference TRBV2 and TRBJ2-5, reads EPEVTQTPSHQVTQMGQEVILRCVPISNHLYFYWYRQILGQKVEFLVSFYNNEISEKSEIFDDQFSVERPDGSNFTLKIRSTKLEDSAMYFCASSPMTGRETQYFGPGTRLLVL.

This chain joins TRBV6-1 and TRBJ1-5, with D possibly matching TRBD1 (5 bases). Germline V lookup: CDR1 MNHNS, CDR2 SASEGT. The CDR3 has 18 amino acids. Between the trimmed V and J ends, which lost 3 bases and 3 bases, there was a span of 21 bases. DNA for the CDR3: TGTGCCAGCAGTGAGGGGGTTCTTGTGGGCCGACCCAATCAGCCCCAGCATTTT. It specifies CASSEGVLVGRPNQPQHF.

V usage is TRBV7-9 and J usage is TRBJ2-5; tentatively, D is TRBD1 (6 bases). Trimming took off 2 bases at V and 4 bases at J, with 11 bases between the two ends. The CDR3 extends over 14 amino acids. The germline CDR1 and CDR2 sequences are SEHNR and FQNEAQ (reference sequence). This chain's CDR3 is CASSLSWTVETQYF. DNA for the CDR3: TGTGCCAGCAGCTTATCATGGACAGTAGAGACCCAGTACTTC.

The J gene is TRBJ2-1, the V gene TRBV2, with 7 bases matching TRBD2. The CDR3 sequence is 15 residues long. With V trimmed by 2 bases and J by 7 bases, 8 bases remained unmatched. From germline, CDR1 is SNHLY and CDR2 FYNNEI. The CDR3 region has the DNA TGTGCCAGCAGTGAACGGCGCGGGAGCGGAAATGAGCAGTTCTTC. It specifies CASSERRGSGNEQFF.